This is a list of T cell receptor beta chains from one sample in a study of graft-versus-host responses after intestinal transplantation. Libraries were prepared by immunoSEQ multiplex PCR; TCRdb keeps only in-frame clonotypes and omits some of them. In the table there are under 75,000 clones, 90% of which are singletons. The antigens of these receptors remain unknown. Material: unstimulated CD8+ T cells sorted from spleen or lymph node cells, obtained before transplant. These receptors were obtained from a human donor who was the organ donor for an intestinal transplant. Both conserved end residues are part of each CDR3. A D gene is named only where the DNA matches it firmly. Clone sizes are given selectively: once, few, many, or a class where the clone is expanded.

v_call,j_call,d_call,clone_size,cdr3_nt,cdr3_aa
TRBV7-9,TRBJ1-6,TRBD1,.,TGTGCCAGCAGCTACCCCGGGACAGGAGCGGGGAATTCACCCCTCCACTTT,CASSYPGTGAGNSPLHF
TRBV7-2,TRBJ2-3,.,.,TGTGCCAGCAGCTTAGTGGGGGGTGGAGGGGATACGCAGTATTTT,CASSLVGGGGDTQYF
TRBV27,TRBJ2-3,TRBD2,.,TGTGCCAGCAGTGTACGCGCCGGGACTAGCGGAAGCACAGATACGCAGTATTTT,CASSVRAGTSGSTDTQYF
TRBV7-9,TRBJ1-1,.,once,TGTGCCAGCAGCTTATACGGAGGGAATGGTAAGGAGAACACTGAAGCTTTCTTT,CASSLYGGNGKENTEAFF
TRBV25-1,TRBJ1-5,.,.,TGTGCCAGCAGTGAACCCCACAGTCCCAATCAGCCCCAGCATTTT,CASSEPHSPNQPQHF
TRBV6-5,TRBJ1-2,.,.,TGTGCCAGCAGTTACGCTTCGCCGGTAAACTATGGCTACACCTTC,CASSYASPVNYGYTF
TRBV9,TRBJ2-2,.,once,TGTGCCAGCAGCGTGACGGACATTTTGAACACCGGGGAGCTGTTTTTT,CASSVTDILNTGELFF
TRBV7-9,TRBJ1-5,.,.,TGTGCCAGCAGCAAGACAGGAGGCAATCAGCCCCAGCATTTT,CASSKTGGNQPQHF
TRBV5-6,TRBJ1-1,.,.,TGTGCCAGCAGCGTTGGACAGCCTGAAGCTTTCTTT,CASSVGQPEAFF
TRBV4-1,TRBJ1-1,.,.,TGCGCCAGCAGCCAGGTAGTGACTTACACTGAAGCTTTCTTT,CASSQVVTYTEAFF
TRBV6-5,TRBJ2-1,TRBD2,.,TGTGCCAGCAGTTACTCGGGCGCTAGCGGCGATGAGCAGTTCTTC,CASSYSGASGDEQFF
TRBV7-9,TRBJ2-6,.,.,TGTGCCAGCAGCTTTCCTGACAGATACTCTGGGGCCAACGTCCTGACTTTC,CASSFPDRYSGANVLTF
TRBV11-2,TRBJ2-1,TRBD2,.,TGTGCCAGCAGCTTAGCTCGAGCGAGCGGGGCGGACAATGAGCAGTTCTTC,CASSLARASGADNEQFF
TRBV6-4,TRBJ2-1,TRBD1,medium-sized,TGTGCCAGCAGTACAGGGGGACACAATGAGCAGTTCTTC,CASSTGGHNEQFF
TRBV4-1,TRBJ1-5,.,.,TGCGCCAGCAGCTTCACCGACGGGCCGCGCGGAGGTCAGCCCCAGCATTTT,CASSFTDGPRGGQPQHF
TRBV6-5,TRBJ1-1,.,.,TGTGCCAGCCTAGGGGGGGGTAAGAACACTGAAGCTTTCTTT,CASLGGGKNTEAFF
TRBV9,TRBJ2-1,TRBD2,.,TGTGCCAGCAGCGTTAGGGGGACCCCGGGGGGGAAAACCCGGTCCTACAATGAGCAGTTCTTC,CASSVRGTPGGKTRSYNEQFF
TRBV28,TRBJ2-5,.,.,TGTGCCAGCAGTCCCCCAGGGAACCAAGAGACCCAGTACTTC,CASSPPGNQETQYF
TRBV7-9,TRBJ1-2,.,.,TGTGCCAGCAGCTTAATTCGGGGAGGCTACACCTTC,CASSLIRGGYTF
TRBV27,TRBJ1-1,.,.,TGCGCCAGCAGTGATACCCCGGTCGGGAACACTGAAGCTTTCTTT,CASSDTPVGNTEAFF
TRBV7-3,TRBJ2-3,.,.,TGTGCCAGCAGCTCCCCGGCAGGGGGGACCTACACAGATACGCAGTATTTT,CASSSPAGGTYTDTQYF
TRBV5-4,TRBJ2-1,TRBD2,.,TGTGCCAGCAGCTTCCGGGGGGGCCTTTACAATGAGCAGTTCTTC,CASSFRGGLYNEQFF
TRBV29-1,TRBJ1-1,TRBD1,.,TGCAGCGTTGATACAGGGGGCACCACTGAAGCTTTCTTT,CSVDTGGTTEAFF
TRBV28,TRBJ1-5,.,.,TGTGCCAGCAGTTTACTAAGTGGATCAGGGGAAGATCAGCCCCAGCATTTT,CASSLLSGSGEDQPQHF
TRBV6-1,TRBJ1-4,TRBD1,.,TGTGCCAGCAGTGAGAACAGGGGGCGTGCTGAAAAACTGTTTTTT,CASSENRGRAEKLFF
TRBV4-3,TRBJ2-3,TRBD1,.,TGCGCCAGCAGCCCCGGACAGGGTAGCACAGATACGCAGTATTTT,CASSPGQGSTDTQYF
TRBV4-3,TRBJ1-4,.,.,TGCGCCAGCAGCCAAGGGGGCGAAAGTAATGAAAAACTGTTTTTT,CASSQGGESNEKLFF
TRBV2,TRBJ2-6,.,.,TGTGCCAGCAGTGTCTCGGGGTTTGGATCTGGGGCCAACGTCCTGACTTTC,CASSVSGFGSGANVLTF
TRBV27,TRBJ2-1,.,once,TGTGCCAGCAGCCTCTCCGGACTCCTCAATGAGCAGTTCTTC,CASSLSGLLNEQFF
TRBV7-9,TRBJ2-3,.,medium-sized,TGTGCCAGCAGGGGGGCTAACACAGATACGCAGTATTTT,CASRGANTDTQYF
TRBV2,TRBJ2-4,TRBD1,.,TGTGCCAGCATACAGGGGGCGACGAACATTCAGTACTTC,CASIQGATNIQYF
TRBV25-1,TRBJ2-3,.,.,TGTGCCAGCAGTGAACGGTTACTAGCAAGAGATACGCAGTATTTT,CASSERLLARDTQYF
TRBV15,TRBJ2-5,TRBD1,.,TGTGCCACCAGCGGCGGACAGGGAGAGACGGAGACCCAGTACTTC,CATSGGQGETETQYF
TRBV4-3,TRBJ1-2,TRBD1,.,TGCGCCAGCAGCCAGGACAGGGGGTTCTATGGCTACACCTTC,CASSQDRGFYGYTF
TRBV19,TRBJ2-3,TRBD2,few,TGTGCCAGTAGTCCTCCGGCGGGACTAGCCTCAGATACGCAGTATTTT,CASSPPAGLASDTQYF
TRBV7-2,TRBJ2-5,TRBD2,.,TGTGCCAGCAGCCGTTTGGGTAATAGCGGGAAAGAGACCCAGTACTTC,CASSRLGNSGKETQYF
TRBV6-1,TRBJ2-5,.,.,TGTGCCAGCAGTGGAGAGGACAAGGTTTTAGGGACCCAGTACTTC,CASSGEDKVLGTQYF
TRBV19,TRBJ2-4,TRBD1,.,TGTGCCAGTAGTATGAGGGGGCTAGGAGACATTCAGTACTTC,CASSMRGLGDIQYF
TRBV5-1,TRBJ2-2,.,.,TGCGCCAGCAGCTTGGTTCCAGCGGAGAACACCGGGGAGCTGTTTTTT,CASSLVPAENTGELFF
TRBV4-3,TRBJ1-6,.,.,TGCGCCAGCAACTGGCAGGGGTATAATTCACCCCTCCACTTT,CASNWQGYNSPLHF
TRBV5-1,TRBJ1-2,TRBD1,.,TGCGCCAGCAGCTTGGGGCGCGGGACAGACCTAGATGGCTACACCTTC,CASSLGRGTDLDGYTF
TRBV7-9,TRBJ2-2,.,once,TGTGCCAGCAGCTGGGGGGAAACTAACACCGGGGAGCTGTTTTTT,CASSWGETNTGELFF
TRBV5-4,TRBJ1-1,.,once,TGTGCCAGCAGCCCTCGAGGTTTTGACACTGAAGCTTTCTTT,CASSPRGFDTEAFF
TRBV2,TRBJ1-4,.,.,TGTGCCAGCAGCCTGCGGGGGGTAGGGACTTTTAATGAAAAACTGTTTTTT,CASSLRGVGTFNEKLFF
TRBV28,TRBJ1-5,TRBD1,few,TGTGCCAGCAGTTTAGGGACAGGGGGGGAGAGGGTACTTCAGCCCCAGCATTTT,CASSLGTGGERVLQPQHF
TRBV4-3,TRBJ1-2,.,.,TGCGCCAGCAGCCAAGATTGGAGAGGGTTCCCTAACTATGGCTACACCTTC,CASSQDWRGFPNYGYTF
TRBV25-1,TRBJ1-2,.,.,TGTGCCAGCAGTAACAGGGAGAATGGCTACACCTTC,CASSNRENGYTF
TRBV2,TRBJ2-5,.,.,TGTGCCAGCATAGGACAGCTTGAGACCCAGTACTTC,CASIGQLETQYF